The 31 T cell receptor beta chains in this list originate from one sample, sequenced in a study of cytomegalovirus exposure and HLA in healthy donors. Primers for the PCR totalled 60 Vbeta and 13 Jbeta. Libraries were prepared by immunoSEQ multiplex PCR; TCRdb keeps only in-frame clonotypes and omits some of them. The table shows approximately 70,000 clones, with around 76% occurring only once. Sequencing was done on a sample of PBMCs. Every receptor here comes from a man aged 45 to 65 in good health and CMV-seronegative.

The genes are TRBV4-1 and TRBJ1-2, with D possibly being TRBD1 (5 bases). Trimming stripped 5 bases from V and 1 base from J, with 8 bases between. The CDR3 spans 13 residues. Germline values: CDR1 MGHRA, CDR2 YSYEKL. The CDR3 coding sequence is TGCGCCAGCAGCGCAGGGCTTAACTATGGCTACACCTTC. Translation gives CASSAGLNYGYTF.

This clone has a single count. The chain joins TRBV6-1 to TRBJ2-2; D may be TRBD2 (5 bases). The ends were cut back, 5 bases at V and 5 bases at J, with 12 bases in the middle. The germline V gene has CDR1 MNHNS and CDR2 SASEGT. The CDR3 totals 14 residues. The DNA for the CDR3 is TGTGCCAGCAGTCCCCGGGGAAATACCGGGGAGCTGTTTTTT. This translates into CASSPRGNTGELFF.

V usage is TRBV5-1 and J usage is TRBJ1-1; 7 bases match TRBD1. CDR3 length: 15 residues. Germline V gene data show CDR1 as SGHRS and CDR2 as YFSETQ. The J segment lost 8 bases and the V segment lost 0 bases, leaving 10 bases of the junction unmatched. The CDR3 DNA reads TGCGCCAGCAGCTTGGGGCCTCGAGGGACAGCCGAAGCTTTCTTT. It yields the protein CASSLGPRGTAEAFF. The variable domain in full, with the rest retrieved from reference TRBV5-1 and TRBJ1-1, is KAGVTQTPRYLIKTRGQQVTLSCSPISGHRSVSWYQQTPGQGLQFLFEYFSETQRNKGNFPGRFSGRQFSNSRSEMNVSTLELGDSALYLCASSLGPRGTAEAFFGQGTRLTVV.

The genes are TRBV27 and TRBJ1-4, with TRBD1 as a possible D gene (6 bases). Per the germline V gene, CDR1 is MNHEY and CDR2 is SMNVEV (reference sequence). Trimming pared 3 bases from V and 5 bases from J, leaving 19 bases between. This CDR3 spans 17 amino acids. The CDR3 coding sequence is TGTGCCAGCAGTTTTCTCAGGGGCGACACCCTCAATGAAAAACTGTTTTTT. This gives the protein CASSFLRGDTLNEKLFF.

The chain carries TRBV6-1 and TRBJ2-7, with TRBD1 identical over 10 bases. The J segment lost 5 bases and the V segment lost 0 bases, leaving 7 bases of the junction unmatched. The CDR3 length is 16 residues. CDR1 and CDR2 (germline): MNHNS, SASEGT. The CDR3: CASSEAGQGNPHEQYF. The CDR3 DNA follows: TGTGCCAGCAGTGAAGCGGGACAGGGGAATCCCCACGAGCAGTACTTC.

The genes are TRBV5-1 and TRBJ2-2; D may be TRBD2 (5 bases). The V and J ends lost 4 bases and 7 bases respectively, with 11 bases between them. From germline, CDR1 is SGHRS and CDR2 YFSETQ. The CDR3 totals 13 residues. CDR3 DNA sequence: TGCGCCAGCAGCCAGCGGTCCTTCGGGGAGCTGTTTTTT. Residues: CASSQRSFGELFF.

This clone showed up just a few times. The chain recombines TRBV6-6 with TRBJ2-1; D gene ambiguous. Germline V gene lookup returns CDR1 MNHNY and CDR2 SVGAGI (reference sequence). Trimming pared 2 bases from V and 6 bases from J, leaving 11 bases between. The CDR3 is 14 amino acids. This CDR3 reads CASSYPARGNEQFF. CDR3 DNA: TGTGCCAGCAGTTACCCAGCCCGAGGCAATGAGCAGTTCTTC.

The chain is built from TRBV19 and TRBJ1-2; D unresolved. The CDR3 spans 15 residues. V lost 3 bases and J 4 bases, leaving 15 bases between the germline ends. Looked up from germline, CDR1 is LNHDA and CDR2 is SQIVND (reference sequence). As DNA, the CDR3 is TGTGCCAGTAGTATCCGGACGGGAGGGCCCTATGGCTACACCTTC. This codes for CASSIRTGGPYGYTF. The whole variable domain, filled in from reference TRBV19 and TRBJ1-2, reads DGGITQSPKYLFRKEGQNVTLSCEQNLNHDAMYWYRQDPGQGLRLIYYSQIVNDFQKGDIAEGYSVSREKKESFPLTVTSAQKNPTAFYLCASSIRTGGPYGYTFGSGTRLTVV.

This chain connects TRBV5-6 to TRBJ2-4; D call uncertain. Trimming removed 0 bases from V and 5 bases from J, with 12 bases in between. The V gene's germline CDR1 is SGHDT and CDR2 YYEEEE. The CDR3 contains 15 residues. The CDR3 DNA follows: TGTGCCAGCAGCTTGGCTGTACAGCACCAAAACATTCAGTACTTC. Encoded protein: CASSLAVQHQNIQYF.

V usage is TRBV5-4 and J usage is TRBJ2-1; tentative D call: TRBD2 (6 bases). The V end was cut by 1 base, the J end by 6 bases, with 11 bases between. The CDR3 is 14 amino acids. CDR1 is SGHNT and CDR2 is YYREEE in the germline V gene (reference sequence). CDR3 region: CASSLRETSNEQFF. As DNA, the CDR3 is TGTGCCAGCAGCTTGAGGGAGACTAGCAATGAGCAGTTCTTC. The full variable domain, in which reference TRBV5-4 and TRBJ2-1 provide the parts outside the CDR3, is ETGVTQSPTHLIKTRGQQVTLRCSSQSGHNTVSWYQQALGQGPQFIFQYYREEENGRGNFPPRFSGLQFPNYSSELNVNALELDDSALYLCASSLRETSNEQFFGPGTRLTVL.

V and J are TRBV9 and TRBJ1-2; weak D call: TRBD1 (5 bases). The CDR3 is 14 amino acids. Per germline, CDR1 SGDLS and CDR2 YYNGEE. Trimming took 7 bases from V and 4 from J, leaving 17 bases between them. CDR3 amino acids: CASVGQGFRYGYTF. The DNA of the CDR3 is TGTGCCAGCGTAGGGCAGGGATTTCGCTATGGCTACACCTTC.

The CDR3 reads CASSEDNANYGYTF. The CDR3 DNA is TGCGCCAGCAGCGAGGACAACGCCAACTATGGCTACACCTTC. The V call is TRBV5-1, the J call TRBJ1-2; possibly TRBD1 for D (5 bases). Germline values: CDR1 SGHRS, CDR2 YFSETQ. This CDR3 spans 14 amino acids. Between the trimmed V and J ends, which lost 4 bases and 2 bases, there was a span of 12 bases. Based on the CDR3 plus reference TRBV5-1 and TRBJ1-2, the full variable domain is KAGVTQTPRYLIKTRGQQVTLSCSPISGHRSVSWYQQTPGQGLQFLFEYFSETQRNKGNFPGRFSGRQFSNSRSEMNVSTLELGDSALYLCASSEDNANYGYTFGSGTRLTVV.

The chain joins TRBV5-1 to TRBJ2-1; 9 bases agree with TRBD2. Germline loops: CDR1 SGHRS, CDR2 YFSETQ. This CDR3 has 16 amino acids. V gave up 5 bases and J gave up 9 bases; unmatched junction bases: 15. CDR3 DNA: TGCGCCAGCAGTTTCTCAGGGCGGGGGGGAACGGGTGAGCAGTTCTTC. This codes for CASSFSGRGGTGEQFF.

V usage is TRBV6-4 and J usage is TRBJ1-1, with D possibly TRBD1 on 5 matching bases. Deletions cut 4 bases from V and 1 base from J, with 7 bases between. CDR1 is MRHNA, CDR2 SNTAGT, per germline. This CDR3 spans 13 amino acids. DNA of the CDR3: TGTGCCAGCAGTGTTACAGGGAACACTGAAGCTTTCTTT. Its protein is CASSVTGNTEAFF.

V gene TRBV9 combines with J gene TRBJ2-1, with 8 bases fitting TRBD2. After removal of 3 bases from V and 5 bases from J, the junction contained 1 base not matched to a gene. Germline-derived CDR1 and CDR2 are SGDLS and YYNGEE. This CDR3 contains 13 residues. The CDR3 DNA sequence: TGTGCCAGCAGCGCGGGGGGGCACAATGAGCAGTTCTTC. The encoded protein is CASSAGGHNEQFF.

The chain joins TRBV6-5 to TRBJ2-5; possible D gene TRBD2, 6 bases. Germline CDR1 and CDR2: MNHEY and SVGAGI. The CDR3 contains 14 residues. With 2 bases removed from V and 9 bases from J, the gap between germline ends came to 16 bases. Here the CDR3 reads CASSYGGLGEAQYF. In DNA, the CDR3 is TGTGCCAGCAGTTACGGGGGTCTGGGGGAGGCCCAGTACTTC.

There are a few counts of this clone. The chain is built from TRBV5-5 and TRBJ1-4, with unresolved D. CDR3 length equals 15 residues. Germline-derived CDR1 and CDR2 are SGHKS and YYEKEE (reference sequence). V was cut by 0 bases and J by 0 bases, with 6 bases left in between. CDR3 in amino acids: CASSLGRPTNEKLFF. In DNA, the CDR3 is TGTGCCAGCAGCTTGGGCAGGCCAACTAATGAAAAACTGTTTTTT.

The rearrangement links TRBV7-2 to TRBJ2-1; D unclear. The CDR3 spans 14 residues. Germline V lookup: CDR1 SGHTA, CDR2 FQGNSA. With 2 bases removed from V and 7 bases from J, the gap between germline ends came to 12 bases. The chain's CDR3 is CASSLNQVRNEQFF. In nucleotides, the CDR3 is TGTGCCAGCAGCTTAAACCAGGTAAGGAATGAGCAGTTCTTC.

The chain couples TRBV6-4 to TRBJ2-1; 8 positions match TRBD2. Trimming at V came to 4 bases and at J to 5 bases, leaving 7 bases not matched to a gene. This CDR3 spans 15 amino acids. Germline V gene lookup returns CDR1 MRHNA and CDR2 SNTAGT. The CDR3 loop is CASSVGGRQDNEQFF. The CDR3 coding sequence is TGTGCCAGCAGTGTGGGCGGGAGGCAAGACAATGAGCAGTTCTTC.

CDR3 amino acids: CASSPDRGLGTEAFF. The CDR3 DNA is TGTGCCAGCAGCCCGGACAGGGGGCTTGGCACTGAAGCTTTCTTT. The chain links TRBV5-6 to TRBJ1-1; TRBD1 matches 11 bases. Germline V gene data show CDR1 as SGHDT and CDR2 as YYEEEE. CDR3 length equals 15 residues. V lost 4 bases and J lost 4; bases outside the gene matches: 6.

As DNA, the CDR3 is TGTGCCAGCAATCCAGGGGGTAGCAATCAGCCCCAGCATTTT. Amino acid sequence: CASNPGGSNQPQHF. The chain combines TRBV2 with TRBJ1-5; 7 nucleotides line up with TRBD1. The CDR3 has 14 amino acids. Germline assignment: CDR1 SNHLY and CDR2 FYNNEI. Trimming cost V 7 bases and J 0 bases; bases outside gene matches: 3. The full variable domain, rest sourced from reference TRBV2 and TRBJ1-5, is EPEVTQTPSHQVTQMGQEVILRCVPISNHLYFYWYRQILGQKVEFLVSFYNNEISEKSEIFDDQFSVERPDGSNFTLKIRSTKLEDSAMYFCASNPGGSNQPQHFGDGTRLSIL.

The chain uses TRBV27 and TRBJ1-3; D is possibly TRBD1 (6 bases). CDR3 size: 14 residues. Trimming left V 5 bases short and J 0 bases short, with 8 bases between. CDR1 MNHEY and CDR2 SMNVEV come from the germline V gene (reference sequence). The CDR3 coding sequence is TGTGCCAGCAGTGGCAGGGGCTCTGGAAACACCATATATTTT. It codes for CASSGRGSGNTIYF.

The chain recombines TRBV28 with TRBJ1-1; the match to TRBD1 covers 8 bases. V trimming: 5 bases; J trimming: 7 bases; junction bases outside the gene matches: 9. Germline values: CDR1 MDHEN, CDR2 SYDVKM. The CDR3 is 14 amino acids. The DNA for the CDR3 is TGTGCCAGCAGTCCCCGCAGGGGGCAAGTTGAAGCTTTCTTT. Protein product: CASSPRRGQVEAFF.

The chain combines TRBV7-8 with TRBJ1-1; D is ambiguous. CDR1 and CDR2 (germline): SGHVS, FQNEAQ. This CDR3 has 14 amino acids. V was clipped by 4 bases and J by 0 bases, with 9 bases between them. As DNA, the CDR3 is TGTGCCAGCAGCTACAACCAGATGAACACTGAAGCTTTCTTT. Translation: CASSYNQMNTEAFF.

This clone came up a few times. CDR3 sequence (DNA): TGCGCCAGCAGCTCCGGGACAGGGGGTACCCCCGCGGTGAGGGAGCAGTACTTC. Protein product: CASSSGTGGTPAVREQYF. This sequence joins TRBV5-1 and TRBJ2-7; 11 bases are a match to TRBD1. Germline CDR1 reads SGHRS; CDR2 reads YFSETQ. The V segment lost 3 bases and the J segment 7 bases; nucleotides outside the gene matches: 18. The CDR3 length is 18 residues.

This rearrangement joins TRBV27 to TRBJ1-4; tentatively, D is TRBD1 (5 bases). This CDR3 has 15 residues. Trimming shortened V by 1 base and J by 5 bases, and 11 bases separated the two germline ends. Germline values: CDR1 MNHEY, CDR2 SMNVEV (reference sequence). The CDR3 is CASSLWGGTNEKLFF. CDR3 bases: TGTGCCAGCAGTTTATGGGGGGGAACCAATGAAAAACTGTTTTTT.

This clone occurred once. Germline and junction disagree at one end, which may indicate a read error. CDR3 coding DNA: TGCGCCAGCGGAAAGACTAGCTTGGGCAATGGGCAGTTCTTC. Its translation: CASGKTSLGNGQFF. The chain combines TRBV10-1 with TRBJ2-1; 7 positions match TRBD2. The CDR3 is made up of 14 amino acids. The germline V gene encodes CDR1 WNHNN and CDR2 SYGVQD (reference sequence).

This sequence joins TRBV30 and TRBJ2-4, with a weak D call TRBD1 (5 bases). There are 16 residues in the CDR3. The V gene's germline CDR1 is GTSNPN and CDR2 SVGIG (reference sequence). Between the trimmed V and J ends, which lost 4 bases and 2 bases, there was a span of 18 bases. This CDR3 is CAWIKGQGVSKNIQYF. The CDR3 coding sequence is TGTGCCTGGATTAAGGGTCAGGGTGTTTCCAAAAACATTCAGTACTTC.

The chain uses TRBV28 and TRBJ2-7; 9 bases are a match to TRBD2. The length of the CDR3 is 15 residues. V was clipped by 6 bases and J by 4 bases; unmatched bases: 10. CDR1 and CDR2 (germline): MDHEN, SYDVKM. The chain's CDR3 is CASSQTSGSKYEQYF. In nucleotides, the CDR3 is TGTGCCAGCAGCCAGACTAGCGGATCAAAGTACGAGCAGTACTTC.

This clone was seen a handful of times. This rearrangement joins TRBV4-1 to TRBJ1-1; 7 nucleotides match TRBD1. In germline, CDR1 is MGHRA, CDR2 YSYEKL. V dropped 4 bases and J dropped 8; count of bases not matched to a gene: 7. The CDR3 runs 13 residues. The CDR3 spells CASSPSGRGEAFF. The CDR3 DNA reads as TGCGCCAGCAGCCCTAGTGGCAGGGGGGAAGCTTTCTTT.

V is TRBV2 and J is TRBJ2-2; 14 positions agree with TRBD2. V was pared by 11 bases and J by 1 base, with 6 bases of the junction left unmatched. Germline CDR1 and CDR2: SNHLY and FYNNEI. The CDR3 has 16 amino acids. CDR3 nucleotides: TGTGCCTGGACCGGGACTAGCGGGGGGAACACCGGGGAGCTGTTTTTT. It specifies CAWTGTSGGNTGELFF.